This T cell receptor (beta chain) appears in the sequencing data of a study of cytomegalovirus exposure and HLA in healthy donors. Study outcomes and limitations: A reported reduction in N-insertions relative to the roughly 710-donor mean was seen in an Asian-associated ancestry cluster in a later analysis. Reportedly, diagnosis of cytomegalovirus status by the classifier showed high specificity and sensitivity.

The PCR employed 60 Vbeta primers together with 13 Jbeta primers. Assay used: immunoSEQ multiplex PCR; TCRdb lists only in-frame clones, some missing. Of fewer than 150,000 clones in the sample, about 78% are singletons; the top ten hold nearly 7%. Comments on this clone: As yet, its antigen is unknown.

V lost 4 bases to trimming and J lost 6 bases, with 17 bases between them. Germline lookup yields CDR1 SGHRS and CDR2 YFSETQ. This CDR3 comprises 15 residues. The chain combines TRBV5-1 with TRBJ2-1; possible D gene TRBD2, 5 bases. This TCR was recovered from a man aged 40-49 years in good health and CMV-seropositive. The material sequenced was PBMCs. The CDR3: CASSPRTGLPNEQFF. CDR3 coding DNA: TGCGCCAGCAGCCCTCGGACTGGCCTACCCAATGAGCAGTTCTTC. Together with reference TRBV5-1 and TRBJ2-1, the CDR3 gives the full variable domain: KAGVTQTPRYLIKTRGQQVTLSCSPISGHRSVSWYQQTPGQGLQFLFEYFSETQRNKGNFPGRFSGRQFSNSRSEMNVSTLELGDSALYLCASSPRTGLPNEQFFGPGTRLTVL.